This T cell receptor beta chain was documented in a study of blood T cell repertoires in COVID-19. Study details: Sources were T cells, B-cell-depleted T cells, or PBMCs; the material itself was cDNA or gDNA.

Enrolment of Seattle patients took place during active infection, and they were followed longitudinally. In this sample, this clone turned up a few times. As originally analysed: The assay estimated nucleated cells by amplifying reference gene primers. TCRdb's copy holds only in-frame clones and misses some; the assay was immunoSEQ multiplex PCR. D and trimming were read from the DNA, whereas the V and J calls and clone size are those reported in that table. The sample has 150,000 to 200,000 clones, roughly 80% seen once. Germline CDR1 is SGDLS and CDR2 is YYNGEE. CDR3 size: 15 residues. Trimming left V 3 bases short and J 4 bases short, with 14 bases between.

This chain joins TRBV9 and TRBJ1-3, with D perhaps TRBD1 (5 bases). This sequence originates from an older woman with COVID-19, enrolled during active disease. The material sequenced was peripheral blood. The CDR3 here is CASSGGAAGGNTIYF. CDR3 bases: TGTGCCAGCAGCGGCGGGGCGGCGGGCGGAAACACCATATATTTT.